A single sample is the source of the 28 T cell receptor beta chains below, sequenced in a study of immune cell composition in non-small cell lung cancer. This table comes from immunoSEQ multiplex PCR, and its TCRdb copy is limited to in-frame clones, with some not included. Found here are more than 15,000 clones, around four fifths of them singletons; the top ten hold about 9.5%. The normal lung sample lay at least 3 cm, and maximally far, from the tumour. This same sample was also taken into another study, of CD4 T cells in lung cancer.

Sequencing used non-adjacent lung tissue. Receptors were obtained from a human donor with non-small cell lung cancer.

This clone is medium-sized. The chain couples TRBV4-3 to TRBJ2-7, with a weak D call TRBD1 (5 bases). This CDR3 comprises 15 residues. From germline, CDR1 is LGHNA and CDR2 YSLEER. V was shortened by 0 bases and J by 2 bases, with 11 bases between the two germline ends. CDR3 coding DNA: TGCGCCAGCAGCCAAGAGAAGGGGCTCGCCTACGAGCAGTACTTC. Amino acids: CASSQEKGLAYEQYF.

Turning to this clone: One junction end disagrees with the germline gene, perhaps due to a read error. This same CDR3 is encoded by further DNA sequences in the sample. V usage is TRBV7-2 and J usage is TRBJ2-1, with D uncertain. Germline lookup yields CDR1 SGHTA and CDR2 FQGNSA. The CDR3 loop spans 13 amino acids. CDR3 sequence (DNA): TGCGCCAGCAGCTTAACACGGTTGAATGAGCAGTTCTTC. The encoded protein is CASSLTRLNEQFF.

The rearrangement links TRBV18 to TRBJ2-2; D possibly corresponds to TRBD1 (6 bases). Germline CDR1 is KGHSH and CDR2 is LQKENI. V lost 2 bases and J 3 bases, leaving 10 bases between the germline ends. This CDR3 has 15 residues. The CDR3 loop is CASSPARGDTGELFF. The CDR3 coding sequence is TGTGCCAGCTCACCAGCCAGGGGAGACACCGGGGAGCTGTTTTTT.

V usage is TRBV19 and J usage is TRBJ1-2, with D uncertain. Germline V gene sequence: CDR1 LNHDA, CDR2 SQIVND (reference sequence). V dropped 3 bases and J dropped 0 bases, with 5 bases sitting between them. This CDR3 is 13 amino acids long. Here the CDR3 DNA reads TGTGCCAGTAGTATCCCGGCTAACTATGGCTACACCTTC. It encodes CASSIPANYGYTF.

CDR3 residues: CASSLNRQGPSEAFF. CDR3 nucleotides: TGTGCCAGCAGTTTAAATCGACAGGGTCCTAGTGAAGCTTTCTTT. The chain is built from TRBV28 and TRBJ1-1, with TRBD1 identical over 7 bases. The CDR3 is 15 residues long. V dropped 2 bases and J dropped 7; count of bases not matched to a gene: 10. Germline CDR1 is MDHEN and CDR2 is SYDVKM.

A single count supports this clone. V and J are TRBV10-1 and TRBJ2-5; a weak D match, TRBD2 (5 bases). The CDR3 runs 13 residues. In germline, CDR1 is WNHNN, CDR2 SYGVQD (reference sequence). V lost 5 bases, J lost 4 bases, and 11 bases lay in between. CDR3 sequence (DNA): TGCGCCAGCAGTAACGGGATGGGAGAGACCCAGTACTTC. Translating gives CASSNGMGETQYF.

The DNA for the CDR3 is TGTGCCTGGAGTACGGGATCGGCCGGGGAGCTGTTTTTT. Translation gives CAWSTGSAGELFF. The chain carries TRBV30 and TRBJ2-2; perhaps TRBD2 as D (5 bases). The length of the CDR3 is 13 residues. The germline gives CDR1 GTSNPN, CDR2 SVGIG (reference sequence). V lost 2 bases and J lost 6, with 10 bases in between.

The rearrangement joins TRBV30 to TRBJ2-1, with D perhaps matching TRBD1 or TRBD2 (6 bases each). Per germline, CDR1 GTSNPN and CDR2 SVGIG (reference sequence). The V gene lost 1 base and the J gene lost 4 bases, with 8 bases spanning the gap. CDR3 size: 13 residues. DNA for the CDR3: TGTGCCTGGAGTGGAGGGGGGTACAATGAGCAGTTCTTC. It translates to CAWSGGGYNEQFF. Using reference TRBV30 and TRBJ2-1 for the parts outside the CDR3, the full variable domain is SQTIHQWPATLVQPVGSPLSLECTVEGTSNPNLYWYRQAAGRGLQLLFYSVGIGQISSEVPQNLSASRPQDRQFILSSKKLLLSDSGFYLCAWSGGGYNEQFFGPGTRLTVL.

V is TRBV7-2 and J is TRBJ2-1; 9 bases are a match to TRBD2. CDR1 is SGHTA, CDR2 FQGNSA, per germline. CDR3 size: 16 residues. V lost 4 bases, J lost 7 bases, and 11 bases stayed unmatched. Written as DNA, the CDR3 is TGTGCCAGCAGCTCCGTCGGTAGCGGGGGCCCAAATGAGCAGTTCTTC. Translation gives CASSSVGSGGPNEQFF.

This chain uses TRBV10-3 with TRBJ1-1; D is unclear. Germline CDR1 is ENHRY and CDR2 is SYGVKD. The CDR3 totals 13 residues. Trimming stripped 2 bases from V and 1 base from J, with 5 bases between. DNA for the CDR3: TGTGCCATCAGTGAGAACAGGAACACTGAAGCTTTCTTT. Encoded protein: CAISENRNTEAFF.

The chain recombines TRBV6-5 with TRBJ1-1; a weak D match, TRBD1 (6 bases). Germline CDR1 is MNHEY and CDR2 is SVGAGI. The CDR3 has 14 residues. V shed 7 bases and J shed 1 base, with 13 bases lying between them. The CDR3 sequence is CASMITQGNTEAFF. As DNA, the CDR3 is TGTGCCAGCATGATCACACAGGGGAACACTGAAGCTTTCTTT.

The chain combines TRBV4-3 with TRBJ2-3; TRBD2 is a possible D gene (6 bases). The germline CDR1 and CDR2 sequences are LGHNA and YSLEER. The CDR3 runs to 15 residues. The V gene lost 6 bases and the J gene lost 2 bases, with 15 bases spanning the gap. The CDR3 nucleotides read TGCGCCAGCAGTCAGCGGGCGGATTACACAGATACGCAGTATTTT. Translation: CASSQRADYTDTQYF.

The chain employs TRBV4-2 and TRBJ1-2; tentative D call: TRBD1 (6 bases). V was clipped by 0 bases and J by 4 bases, with 18 bases between them. The CDR3 runs to 17 residues. CDR1 is LGHNA and CDR2 is YNFKEQ in the germline V gene. The CDR3 DNA is TGTGCCAGCAGCCAAGATGAAATGCGGGGGCAACGCTATGGCTACACCTTC. Translating gives CASSQDEMRGQRYGYTF.

The chain uses TRBV19 and TRBJ2-1; 10 bases fit TRBD2. Per the germline V gene, CDR1 is LNHDA and CDR2 is SQIVND (reference sequence). This CDR3 comprises 16 residues. J gave up 0 bases and V 6 bases, and 5 bases lay outside the gene matches. The CDR3 region has the DNA TGTGCCAGTAGCAATAGCGGGGGGAGCTCCTACAATGAGCAGTTCTTC. Encoded protein: CASSNSGGSSYNEQFF.

The chain carries TRBV6-1 and TRBJ1-2; D might be TRBD1 (6 bases). The CDR3 has 16 residues. V lost 3 bases, J lost 8 bases, and 22 bases lay in between. Germline assignment: CDR1 MNHNS and CDR2 SASEGT. The CDR3 spells CASSDVAGGKARGYTF. The DNA for the CDR3 is TGTGCCAGCAGTGATGTTGCCGGGGGCAAGGCTAGGGGCTACACCTTC.

The rearrangement joins TRBV14 to TRBJ2-7; D might be TRBD1 (5 bases). The CDR3 spans 14 residues. Germline assignment: CDR1 SGHDN and CDR2 FVKESK. V lost 4 bases to trimming and J lost 2 bases, with 12 bases between them. The CDR3 DNA follows: TGTGCCAGCAGCCCCTCTTACAGGACCTACGAGCAGTACTTC. This translates into CASSPSYRTYEQYF.

The chain recombines TRBV29-1 with TRBJ2-6; TRBD1 is a possible D gene (5 bases). Germline-derived CDR1 and CDR2 are SQVTM and ANQGSEA. The CDR3 has 13 amino acids. V lost 4 bases and J lost 4, with 8 bases in between. CDR3 in amino acids: CSVASGGANVLTF. CDR3 sequence (DNA): TGCAGCGTTGCATCAGGGGGGGCCAACGTCCTGACTTTC. Full variable domain (remainder filled in from reference TRBV29-1 and TRBJ2-6): SAVISQKPSRDICQRGTSLTIQCQVDSQVTMMFWYRQQPGQSLTLIATANQGSEATYESGFVIDKFPISRPNLTFSTLTVSNMSPEDSSIYLCSVASGGANVLTFGAGSRLTVL.

The chain is built from TRBV7-9 and TRBJ2-7; D remains ambiguous. Trimming cost V 5 bases and J 3 bases, with 14 bases left between them. This CDR3 is built from 14 residues. Looked up from germline, CDR1 is SEHNR and CDR2 is FQNEAQ (reference sequence). CDR3 DNA sequence: TGTGCCAGCAGCCCTCCGGCGGTTGGCTACGAGCAGTACTTC. This gives the protein CASSPPAVGYEQYF.

The sample holds a few counts of this clone. Within the sample, other DNA sequences also encode this same CDR3. The rearrangement links TRBV6-1 to TRBJ2-3; D ambiguous. CDR1 is MNHNS, CDR2 SASEGT, per germline. CDR3 length equals 13 residues. The V end was cut by 6 bases, the J end by 1 base, with 8 bases between. The CDR3 sequence: CASSAKGTDTQYF. The CDR3 coding sequence is TGTGCCAGCAGCGCCAAAGGCACAGATACGCAGTATTTT.

The sample holds a few counts of this clone. The chain carries TRBV9 and TRBJ1-1; possible D gene TRBD1, 5 bases. This CDR3 has 13 residues. Trimming took 1 base from V and 1 from J, leaving 5 bases between them. The germline V gene encodes CDR1 SGDLS and CDR2 YYNGEE. CDR3 nucleotide sequence: TGTGCCAGCAGCGTAACAGGGAACACTGAAGCTTTCTTT. Residues: CASSVTGNTEAFF.

The chain has TRBV6-5 and TRBJ1-2; 7 bases align to TRBD1. This CDR3 has 15 amino acids. The trim removed 2 bases at V and 8 bases at J, leaving 11 bases unmatched. Germline values: CDR1 MNHEY, CDR2 SVGAGI. In DNA, the CDR3 is TGTGCCAGCAGTTACGGAGGTCAGGGGGAAGGAGGCTACACCTTC. It specifies CASSYGGQGEGGYTF.

The chain joins TRBV6-6 to TRBJ1-2, with 9 bases fitting TRBD1. This CDR3 comprises 13 residues. Germline CDR1 and CDR2: MNHNY and SVGAGI (reference sequence). With 7 bases clipped from V and 4 bases from J, the junction kept 4 bases outside the gene matches. CDR3 residues: CASNTGQGYGYTF. In DNA, the CDR3 is TGTGCCAGCAATACGGGACAGGGCTATGGCTACACCTTC.

This clone appeared once. Germline is not matched at one junction end, which may reflect a read error. J is TRBJ2-5 and V is TRBV11-3; D not certain. Germline V gene lookup returns CDR1 SGHNT and CDR2 YENEEA. The CDR3 has 9 residues. CDR3 sequence reads: CASSPRRHF. DNA of the CDR3: TGTGCCAGCAGCCCCCGTCGACACTTC.

This sequence joins TRBV6-6 and TRBJ1-2; D gene uncertain. The germline V gene encodes CDR1 MNHNY and CDR2 SVGAGI (reference sequence). The CDR3 runs to 15 residues. The germline V and J ends were trimmed by 6 bases and 4 bases, with 18 bases remaining between them. Written as DNA, the CDR3 is TGTGCCAGCAGCGGGCAGGCGCCCAACCTCTATGGCTACACCTTC. This codes for CASSGQAPNLYGYTF.

CDR3 coding DNA: TGTGCCAGCTCTCCCAGTTCACGGGAGAACACCGGGGAGCTGTTTTTT. Its translation is CASSPSSRENTGELFF. The rearrangement uses TRBV18 and TRBJ2-2; possibly TRBD2 for D (5 bases). The CDR3 sequence is 16 residues long. Trimming took off 6 bases at V and 1 base at J, with 15 bases between the two ends. Per germline, CDR1 KGHSH and CDR2 LQKENI.

The genes are TRBV7-2 and TRBJ2-3; D may be TRBD1 (5 bases). With 2 bases removed from V and 0 bases from J, the gap between germline ends came to 9 bases. There are 15 residues in the CDR3. Per the germline V gene, CDR1 is SGHTA and CDR2 is FQGNSA. DNA for the CDR3: TGTGCCAGCAGCTTAATGGGGCGGAGCACAGATACGCAGTATTTT. It translates to CASSLMGRSTDTQYF. Based on the CDR3 plus reference TRBV7-2 and TRBJ2-3, the full variable domain is GAGVSQSPSNKVTEKGKDVELRCDPISGHTALYWYRQSLGQGLEFLIYFQGNSAPDKSGLPSDRFSAERTGGSVSTLTIQRTQQEDSAVYLCASSLMGRSTDTQYFGPGTRLTVL.

The chain is built from TRBV12-2 and TRBJ1-5. TRBV12-2 is labeled a pseudogene. This CDR3 spans 12 amino acids. The CDR3 is CASRLDPRTQHF. CDR3 DNA sequence: TGTGCAAGTCGCTTAGATCCGAGAACCCAGCATTTT.

V gene TRBV2 combines with J gene TRBJ2-7; TRBD2 matches at 9 bases. This CDR3 region has 15 residues. Germline assignment: CDR1 SNHLY and CDR2 FYNNEI. Trimming took 2 bases from V and 4 from J; bases not matched to a gene: 6. CDR3: CASSESGGSGYEQYF. CDR3 DNA sequence: TGTGCCAGCAGTGAAAGCGGGGGGAGCGGGTACGAGCAGTACTTC.